A single TCR beta chain is shown here with its context. The sample comes from a study of blood T cell repertoires in COVID-19. Background on the study: Acute-phase and convalescent COVID-19 samples originated in the United States, Italy and Spain. The analysed material was cDNA or gDNA that came from T cells, B-cell-depleted T cells, or PBMCs.

Per the authors' pipeline: Cell counts per sample came from amplifying reference gene primers. Method: immunoSEQ multiplex PCR; TCRdb's copy keeps in-frame clones and lacks some. That table gives V, J and clone size, and the DNA gave D and trimming. The sample lists fewer than 300,000 clones, 70% to 85% occurring once. The sequencing input was peripheral blood. The sequence derives from a woman over 75 with acute or convalescent COVID-19.

The CDR3 DNA reads TGTGCCAGCAGCCGGGACTTACCGGGGAACATTCAGTACTTC. It translates to CASSRDLPGNIQYF. V gene TRBV6-2 or TRBV6-3 combines with J gene TRBJ2-4, with D possibly TRBD2 on 6 matching bases. This CDR3 is 14 amino acids long. The germline gives CDR1 MNHEY, CDR2 SVGEGT. Trimming took off 6 bases at V and 7 bases at J, with 16 bases between the two ends.